Each of the 13 T cell receptor beta chains below was sequenced from the same sample in a study of T cells in Graves' hyperthyroidism and ophthalmopathy. RNA transcripts served as the template for amplifying TCR beta CDR3 regions. First-round RT-PCR of the TCR CDR3 relied on the HTBI primer set. TCRdb passed the multiplex PCR reads through MiXCR, listing each CDR3 protein once. The repertoire holds around 600,000 distinct CDR3 sequences, with 40% to 55% as singletons. Specimen: peripheral blood or thyroid tissue (not recorded which). Source of these receptors: an adult man with Graves' disease, either hyperthyroidism or ophthalmopathy (not recorded which).

This clonotype came up a few times. Written as DNA, the CDR3 is TGCAGTGCTAGAGTTATCGGGACCAGCGGCTACGAGCAGTACTTC. Its translation: CSARVIGTSGYEQYF. The gene calls are TRBV20-1 and TRBJ2-7; TRBD1 or TRBD2 may be the D gene (5 bases each). V was clipped by 1 base and J by 3 bases, with 16 bases between them. This CDR3 comprises 15 residues. The germline CDR1 and CDR2 sequences are DFQATT and SNEGSKA (reference sequence).

CDR3 region: CASSEKGTNEKLFF. DNA of the CDR3: TGTGCCAGCTCGGAGAAGGGAACTAATGAAAAACTGTTTTTT. This chain uses TRBV12-3 or TRBV12-4 with TRBJ1-4; D is undetermined. V was cut by 8 bases and J by 1 base, with 11 bases left in between. The CDR3 covers 14 residues.

The CDR3 region has the DNA TGTGCCAGCAGTGCTAGCGGATCTTTCGCCTACACCTTC. Translation gives CASSASGSFAYTF. V is TRBV6-1 and J is TRBJ1-2, with D unclear. This CDR3 spans 13 amino acids. The V end lost 4 bases, the J end lost 10 bases, and 16 bases lay between the germline ends. Germline V lookup: CDR1 MNHNS, CDR2 SASEGT.

This chain links TRBV7-2 with TRBJ2-7; 8 bases line up with TRBD1. V trimming: 5 bases; J trimming: 3 bases; junction bases outside the gene matches: 6. Looked up from germline, CDR1 is SGHTA and CDR2 is FQGNSA. This CDR3 comprises 14 residues. The CDR3 loop reads CASSEHRGDYEQYF. DNA of the CDR3: TGTGCCAGCAGCGAACACAGGGGGGACTACGAGCAGTACTTC.

The rearrangement uses TRBV9 and TRBJ1-2, with a tentative D call TRBD1 (5 bases). This CDR3 has 18 residues. Looked up from germline, CDR1 is SGDLS and CDR2 is YYNGEE. V was cut by 0 bases and J by 4 bases, with 22 bases left in between. In DNA, the CDR3 is TGTGCCAGCAGCGTAGGTAGGGGCAGTTCCCGTCCTTCCTATGGCTACACCTTC. Protein: CASSVGRGSSRPSYGYTF. The full variable domain, completed using reference TRBV9 and TRBJ1-2, is DSGVTQTPKHLITATGQRVTLRCSPRSGDLSVYWYQQSLDQGLQFLIQYYNGEERAKGNILERFSAQQFPDLHSELNLSSLELGDSALYFCASSVGRGSSRPSYGYTFGSGTRLTVV.

This clonotype was counted many times. The J gene is TRBJ1-1, the V gene TRBV20-1, with unresolved D. Trimming left V 3 bases short and J 2 bases short, with 10 bases between. From germline, CDR1 is DFQATT and CDR2 SNEGSKA (reference sequence). The CDR3 is 13 residues long. CDR3 sequence (DNA): TGCAGTGCTAGCCCCGATGGAAACACTGAAGCTTTCTTT. Translated: CSASPDGNTEAFF.

The J gene is TRBJ1-4, the V gene TRBV25-1; TRBD1 might be the D (6 bases). Trimming cost V 1 base and J 8 bases, with 11 bases left between them. CDR3 length equals 14 residues. Germline lookup yields CDR1 MGHDK and CDR2 SYGVNS. CDR3 amino acids: CASSEWGAREKLFF. The DNA for the CDR3 is TGTGCCAGCAGTGAATGGGGGGCCAGGGAAAAACTGTTTTTT.

The chain has TRBV15 and TRBJ1-4; 10 bases line up with TRBD1. V trimming: 5 bases; J trimming: 7 bases; junction bases outside the gene matches: 4. CDR1 is LNHNV and CDR2 is YYDKDF in the germline V gene (reference sequence). The CDR3 has 14 residues. The CDR3 reads CATSPRQGAEKLFF. As DNA, the CDR3 is TGTGCCACCAGCCCGCGACAGGGGGCTGAAAAACTGTTTTTT.

V and J are TRBV15 and TRBJ1-5, with D hard to call. Looked up from germline, CDR1 is LNHNV and CDR2 is YYDKDF (reference sequence). Trimming took 1 base from V and 8 from J, leaving 9 bases between them. CDR3 length: 13 amino acids. The CDR3 sequence: CATSRGVSEPQHF. CDR3 nucleotides: TGTGCCACCAGCAGAGGGGTGAGTGAGCCCCAGCATTTT.

This clonotype was seen repeatedly, ten times or more. V is TRBV10-3 and J is TRBJ2-2; D is possibly TRBD2 (6 bases). This CDR3 region has 13 residues. V lost 10 bases and J 2 bases, leaving 11 bases between the germline ends. CDR1 is ENHRY, CDR2 SYGVKD, per germline. The CDR3 coding sequence is TGTGCCAGCCGGGACTCCAACACCGGGGAGCTGTTTTTT. Translating it yields CASRDSNTGELFF.

This chain connects TRBV5-6 to TRBJ1-5, with D perhaps matching TRBD1 (6 bases). The germline V gene has CDR1 SGHDT and CDR2 YYEEEE. The CDR3 has 13 residues. V was cut by 4 bases and J by 6 bases, with 11 bases left in between. In DNA form, the CDR3 reads TGTGCCAGCAGCCCAGGGGATAGTCAGCCCCAGCATTTT. It specifies CASSPGDSQPQHF.

This clonotype turned up a few times. This chain joins TRBV7-9 and TRBJ1-1, with D possibly being TRBD1 (6 bases). Deletions cut 5 bases from V and 4 bases from J, with 17 bases between. There are 15 residues in the CDR3. CDR1 is SEHNR, CDR2 FQNEAQ, per germline (reference sequence). The CDR3 here is CASSTGQGSSTEAFF. CDR3 sequence (DNA): TGTGCCAGCAGCACAGGCCAGGGGTCTAGCACTGAAGCTTTCTTT.

The CDR3 here is CSSLVGNTEAFF. CDR3 DNA sequence: TGCAGCAGTTTAGTGGGGAACACTGAAGCTTTCTTT. The rearrangement uses TRBV29-1 and TRBJ1-1; no firm D call. The germline V gene has CDR1 SQVTM and CDR2 ANQGSEA. This CDR3 has 12 amino acids. Trimming took 8 bases from V and 1 from J, leaving 11 bases between them. Together with reference TRBV29-1 and TRBJ1-1, the CDR3 gives the full variable domain: SAVISQKPSRDICQRGTSLTIQCQVDSQVTMMFWYRQQPGQSLTLIATANQGSEATYESGFVIDKFPISRPNLTFSTLTVSNMSPEDSSIYLCSSLVGNTEAFFGQGTRLTVV.